This TCR beta chain is from a study of spatial heterogeneity in lung cancer. Study-wide context: When follow-up PBMC samples existed, they were sequenced (at a median of roughly 2 years after resection).

This clonotype was detected ten times or more. V lost 6 bases, J lost 4 bases, and 4 bases stayed unmatched. CDR1 and CDR2 (germline): SGHRS, YFSETQ. This CDR3 comprises 13 residues. TCRdb analysed the 5' RACE reads with MiXCR anew, one entry per CDR3 protein. The table lists 95,000 to 130,000 distinct CDR3 sequences, 12% of them singletons. Time point meaning: blood at routine non-recurrence follow-up after resection. Material for sequencing was whole RNA from tumor, nontumor lung or frozen PBMC, left unsorted. The TCR was taken from a male donor with early-stage non-small cell lung cancer. This sample comprised PBMCs, obtained at follow-up. This chain links TRBV5-1 with TRBJ2-1, with 7 bases matching TRBD1. CDR3 in DNA: TGCGCCAGCAATGGGGACAGTTACAATGAGCAGTTCTTC. Its protein is CASNGDSYNEQFF. The entire variable domain, with the rest obtained from reference TRBV5-1 and TRBJ2-1, is as follows: KAGVTQTPRYLIKTRGQQVTLSCSPISGHRSVSWYQQTPGQGLQFLFEYFSETQRNKGNFPGRFSGRQFSNSRSEMNVSTLELGDSALYLCASNGDSYNEQFFGPGTRLTVL.